This TCR beta chain emerged from a study of blood T cells in healthy people across ages. The wider study: Template-switching capture recovered about one barcoded beta molecule per two T cells.

In regard to this clonotype: Its antigen is unidentified.

Findings and caveats of the study: Possibly, changes in expanded clonotypes were confounded because donor CMV status was unknown. A strong correlation was seen between TCR beta diversity and naive T cell percentage.

This CDR3 is built from 15 residues. V dropped 4 bases and J dropped 2; count of bases not matched to a gene: 6. Alongside a J-beta primer mix, a sample-barcoded 5' primer served in a second PCR lasting 7 to 11 cycles. TCRdb independently ran MiXCR on the 5' RACE reads; one entry per CDR3 protein. The sample records fewer than 900,000 distinct CDR3 sequences, around 45% being singletons. The sample consisted of blood. The rearrangement links TRBV12-3 or TRBV12-4 to TRBJ2-3; 7 bases are shared with TRBD2. This clonotype was sampled from a woman aged 55-70 years in good health. DNA of the CDR3: TGTGCCAGCAGTTATAATAGCGGGCCCACAGATACGCAGTATTTT. Translated: CASSYNSGPTDTQYF.